Sequencing of this T cell receptor beta chain was carried out in a study of identical twins. Findings and caveats of the study: Modeled out-of-frame TCR alpha sharing in monozygotic twins fell below observed levels.

There are a few counts of this clonotype. No antigen is known for it. One entry per CDR3 protein, called by TCRdb with MiXCR from the 5' RACE reads. The sample includes around 1.7 million distinct CDR3 sequences, about 32% of them seen just once. Germline CDR1 and CDR2: SGHRS and YFSETQ. With 4 bases clipped from V and 2 bases from J, the junction kept 3 bases outside the gene matches. The CDR3 covers 15 residues. The sample taken for sequencing was cord blood. The chain carries TRBV5-1 and TRBJ2-3; the match to TRBD2 covers 11 bases. The sequence derives from a newborn girl in good health. DNA for the CDR3: TGCGCCAGCAGCCAGACTAGCGGGGCCACAGATACGCAGTATTTT. This codes for CASSQTSGATDTQYF.